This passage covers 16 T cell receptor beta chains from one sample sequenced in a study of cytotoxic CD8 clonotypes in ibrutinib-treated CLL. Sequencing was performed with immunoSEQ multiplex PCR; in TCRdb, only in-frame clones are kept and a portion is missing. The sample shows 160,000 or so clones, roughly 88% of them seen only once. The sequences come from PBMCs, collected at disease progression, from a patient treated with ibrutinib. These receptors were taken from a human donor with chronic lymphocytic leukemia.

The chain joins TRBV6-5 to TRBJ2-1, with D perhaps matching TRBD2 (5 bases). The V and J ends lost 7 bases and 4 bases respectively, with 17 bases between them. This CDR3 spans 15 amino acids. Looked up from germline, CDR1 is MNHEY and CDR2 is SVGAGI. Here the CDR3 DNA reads TGTGCCAGCACCACGTCCGGGATCTTGTACAATGAGCAGTTCTTC. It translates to CASTTSGILYNEQFF.

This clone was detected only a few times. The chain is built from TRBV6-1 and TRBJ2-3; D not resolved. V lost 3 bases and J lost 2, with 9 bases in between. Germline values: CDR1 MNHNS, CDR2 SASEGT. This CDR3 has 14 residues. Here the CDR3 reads CASSEPYSTDTQYF. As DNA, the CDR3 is TGTGCCAGCAGTGAGCCCTACTCCACAGATACGCAGTATTTT.

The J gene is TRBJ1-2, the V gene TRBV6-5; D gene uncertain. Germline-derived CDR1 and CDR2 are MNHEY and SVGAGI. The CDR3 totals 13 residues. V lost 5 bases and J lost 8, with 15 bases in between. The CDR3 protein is CASSEVAGRGYTF. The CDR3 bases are TGTGCCAGCAGTGAGGTGGCAGGCCGGGGCTACACCTTC.

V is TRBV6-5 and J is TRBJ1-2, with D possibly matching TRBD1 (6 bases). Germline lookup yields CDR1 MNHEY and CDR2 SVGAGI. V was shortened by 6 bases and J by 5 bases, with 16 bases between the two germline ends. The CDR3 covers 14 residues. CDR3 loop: CASRPWDNTYGYTF. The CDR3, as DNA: TGTGCCAGCAGACCCTGGGACAACACATATGGCTACACCTTC.

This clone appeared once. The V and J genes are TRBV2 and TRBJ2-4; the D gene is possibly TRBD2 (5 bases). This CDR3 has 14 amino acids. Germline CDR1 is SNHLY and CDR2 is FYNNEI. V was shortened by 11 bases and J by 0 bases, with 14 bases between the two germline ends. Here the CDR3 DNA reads TGTGCCTGCCGGGATGAACTAGCCAAAAACATTCAGTACTTC. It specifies CACRDELAKNIQYF.

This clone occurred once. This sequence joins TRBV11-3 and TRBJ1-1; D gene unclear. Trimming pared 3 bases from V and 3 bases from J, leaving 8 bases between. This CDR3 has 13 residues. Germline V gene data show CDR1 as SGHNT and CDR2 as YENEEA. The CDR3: CASSFSPDTEAFF. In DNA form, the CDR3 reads TGTGCCAGCAGCTTTTCCCCGGACACTGAAGCTTTCTTT.

DNA of the CDR3: TGTGCCAGCAGCTTTACCGGGGGAAGGTACAATGAGCAGTTCTTC. Amino acid sequence: CASSFTGGRYNEQFF. This rearrangement joins TRBV7-3 to TRBJ2-1, with D tentatively TRBD2 (6 bases). V was clipped by 3 bases and J by 4 bases, with 13 bases between them. Germline lookup yields CDR1 SGHTA and CDR2 FQGTGA. This CDR3 region has 15 residues.

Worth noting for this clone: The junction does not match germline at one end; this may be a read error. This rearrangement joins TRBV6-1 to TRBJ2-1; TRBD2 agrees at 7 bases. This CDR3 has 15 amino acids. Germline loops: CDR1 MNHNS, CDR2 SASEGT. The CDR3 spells CASSADGRTYNEQFF. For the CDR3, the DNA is TGTGCCAGCAGTGCGGACGGGAGGACCTATAATGAGCAGTTCTTC.

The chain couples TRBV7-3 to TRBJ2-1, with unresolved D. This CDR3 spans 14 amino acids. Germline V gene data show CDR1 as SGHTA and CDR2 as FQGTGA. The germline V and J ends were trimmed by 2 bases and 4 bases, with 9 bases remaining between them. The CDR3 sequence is CASSLEAQYNEQFF. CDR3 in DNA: TGTGCCAGCAGCTTAGAGGCGCAGTACAATGAGCAGTTCTTC.

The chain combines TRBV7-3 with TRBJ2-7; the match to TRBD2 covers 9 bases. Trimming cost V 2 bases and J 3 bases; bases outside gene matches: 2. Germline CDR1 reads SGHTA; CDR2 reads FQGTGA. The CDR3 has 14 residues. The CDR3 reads CASSLGSGSYEQYF. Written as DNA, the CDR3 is TGTGCCAGCAGCTTAGGTAGCGGGAGCTACGAGCAGTACTTC.

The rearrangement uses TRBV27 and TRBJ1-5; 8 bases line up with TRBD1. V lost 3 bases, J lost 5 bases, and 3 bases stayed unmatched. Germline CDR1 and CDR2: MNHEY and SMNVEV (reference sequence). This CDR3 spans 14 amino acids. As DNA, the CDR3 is TGTGCCAGCAGTTTGGACAGGGCCGATCAGCCCCAGCATTTT. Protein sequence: CASSLDRADQPQHF.

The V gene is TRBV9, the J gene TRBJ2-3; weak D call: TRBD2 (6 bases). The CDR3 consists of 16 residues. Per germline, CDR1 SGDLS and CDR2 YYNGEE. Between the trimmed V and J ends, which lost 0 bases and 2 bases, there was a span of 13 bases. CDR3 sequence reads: CASSVGSSAYTDTQYF. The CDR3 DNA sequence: TGTGCCAGCAGCGTAGGATCTAGCGCGTACACAGATACGCAGTATTTT.

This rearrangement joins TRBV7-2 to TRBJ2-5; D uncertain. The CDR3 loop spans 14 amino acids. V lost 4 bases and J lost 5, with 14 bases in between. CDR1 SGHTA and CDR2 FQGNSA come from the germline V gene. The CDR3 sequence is CASSSGYIWETQYF. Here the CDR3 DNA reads TGTGCCAGCAGCTCGGGTTACATTTGGGAGACCCAGTACTTC.

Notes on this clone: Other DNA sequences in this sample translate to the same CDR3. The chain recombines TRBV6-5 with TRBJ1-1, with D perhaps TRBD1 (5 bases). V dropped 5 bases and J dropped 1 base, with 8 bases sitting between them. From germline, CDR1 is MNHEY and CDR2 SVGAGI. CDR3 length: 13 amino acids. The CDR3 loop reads CASSPQGNTEAFF. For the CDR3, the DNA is TGTGCCAGCAGTCCCCAGGGGAACACTGAAGCTTTCTTT.

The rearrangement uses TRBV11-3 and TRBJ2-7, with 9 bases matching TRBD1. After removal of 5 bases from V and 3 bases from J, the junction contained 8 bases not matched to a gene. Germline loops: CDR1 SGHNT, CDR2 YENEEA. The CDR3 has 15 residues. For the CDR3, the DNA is TGTGCCAGCAGCGTAACGGACAGGGGCTTCTACGAGCAGTACTTC. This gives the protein CASSVTDRGFYEQYF.

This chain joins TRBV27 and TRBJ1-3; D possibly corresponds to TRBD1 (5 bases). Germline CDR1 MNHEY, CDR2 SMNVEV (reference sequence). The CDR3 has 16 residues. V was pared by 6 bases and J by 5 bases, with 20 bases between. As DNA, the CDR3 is TGTGCCAGCAGGACTTGGAGGGGCTACCCCCGAAACACCATATATTTT. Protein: CASRTWRGYPRNTIYF.